This passage covers 10 T cell receptor beta chains from one sample sequenced in a study of spatial heterogeneity in lung cancer. TCRdb reanalysed the 5' RACE reads using MiXCR and keeps one entry per CDR3 protein. The sample has about 13,000 distinct CDR3 sequences, about 3.9% seen once. The time point: sample taken at primary tumor resection. No cell sorting; template was whole RNA from tumor, lung tissue or PBMC. The sequenced sample was PBMCs, obtained at surgery. All receptors come from a male donor with early-stage non-small cell lung cancer.

This clonotype was observed at least ten times. This beta chain came through as a stray read in a library set up for alpha chains, and its size says little. This chain joins TRBV3-1 and TRBJ2-5; 10 nucleotides agree with TRBD1. The CDR3 runs to 15 residues. The germline gives CDR1 LGHDT, CDR2 YNNKEL (reference sequence). Trimming at V came to 5 bases and at J to 5 bases, leaving 8 bases not matched to a gene. DNA of the CDR3: TGTGCCAGCAGCTTAAAGACAGGGGGCGAGGAGACCCAGTACTTC. Protein product: CASSLKTGGEETQYF.

This clonotype was seen repeatedly, ten times or more. This beta chain represents an off-target read in a library built for alpha chains; its size is of limited meaning. The chain uses TRBV7-2 and TRBJ1-5; D ambiguous. The CDR3 is made up of 14 amino acids. CDR1 is SGHTA, CDR2 FQGNSA, per germline. V lost 5 bases and J 2 bases, leaving 10 bases between the germline ends. CDR3 nucleotides: TGTGCCAGCAGCCCGTACCAGGGCAATCAGCCCCAGCATTTT. The encoded protein is CASSPYQGNQPQHF. Using reference TRBV7-2 and TRBJ1-5 for the parts outside the CDR3, the full variable domain is GAGVSQSPSNKVTEKGKDVELRCDPISGHTALYWYRQSLGQGLEFLIYFQGNSAPDKSGLPSDRFSAERTGGSVSTLTIQRTQQEDSAVYLCASSPYQGNQPQHFGDGTRLSIL.

This clonotype was seen ten or more times. As an off-target read in a library built for alpha chains, this beta chain has a frequency of little significance. The rearrangement uses TRBV7-2 and TRBJ2-7; tentative D call: TRBD1 (6 bases). Germline V CDR1 and CDR2: SGHTA, FQGNSA. CDR3 length equals 15 residues. V dropped 5 bases and J dropped 0 bases, with 14 bases sitting between them. CDR3 sequence: CASSRGQTSSYEQYF. CDR3 DNA: TGTGCCAGCAGCCGAGGACAGACGAGCTCCTACGAGCAGTACTTC. The full variable domain, with the rest looked up from reference TRBV7-2 and TRBJ2-7, is GAGVSQSPSNKVTEKGKDVELRCDPISGHTALYWYRQSLGQGLEFLIYFQGNSAPDKSGLPSDRFSAERTGGSVSTLTIQRTQQEDSAVYLCASSRGQTSSYEQYFGPGTRLTVT.

In this sample, this clonotype turned up a few times. This beta chain represents an off-target read in a library built for alpha chains; its size is of limited meaning. The chain has TRBV24-1 and TRBJ2-6; D gene ambiguous. The germline V and J ends were trimmed by 4 bases and 2 bases, with 8 bases remaining between them. Germline loops: CDR1 KGHDR, CDR2 SFDVKD. The CDR3 sequence is 15 residues long. CDR3 bases: TGTGCCACCAGTGACCCAAAGACTGGGGCCAACGTCCTGACTTTC. It specifies CATSDPKTGANVLTF.

The sample holds many counts of this clonotype. This beta chain slipped into a library made for alpha chains as a stray read, so its size is not meaningful. V gene TRBV5-4 combines with J gene TRBJ2-3, with D perhaps being TRBD1 or TRBD2 (5 bases each). Trimming cost V 4 bases and J 2 bases, with 14 bases left between them. The CDR3 spans 15 residues. Germline assignment: CDR1 SGHNT and CDR2 YYREEE (reference sequence). DNA for the CDR3: TGTGCCAGCAGCACGGACCGGGACCACACAGATACGCAGTATTTT. Amino acids: CASSTDRDHTDTQYF.

This clonotype has ten or more counts. Because the library targeted alpha chains, this beta chain is an off-target read whose size means little. The genes are TRBV29-1 and TRBJ2-7; D unresolved. There are 10 residues in the CDR3. Germline assignment: CDR1 SQVTM and CDR2 ANQGSEA. V was trimmed by 7 bases and J by 3 bases, leaving 7 bases between them. The CDR3 bases are TGCAGCGGAGAGCTCTACGAGCAGTACTTC. It is translated as CSGELYEQYF.

This clonotype was seen at least ten times. With the library built for alpha chains, this beta chain is off target and its frequency is not meaningful. The chain has TRBV24-1 and TRBJ2-3, with D maybe TRBD2 (6 bases). Per the germline V gene, CDR1 is KGHDR and CDR2 is SFDVKD. The CDR3 sequence is 14 residues long. V was trimmed by 4 bases and J by 9 bases, leaving 16 bases between them. Here the CDR3 DNA reads TGTGCCACCAGTGACCCCGGGCGGGGCTCCACGCAGTATTTT. Translating it yields CATSDPGRGSTQYF.

This clonotype was picked up many times. In a library made to pick up alpha chains, this beta chain is a stray read with a size that means little. The V call is TRBV24-1, the J call TRBJ1-1, with D possibly being TRBD1 (6 bases). This CDR3 is 16 amino acids long. Per the germline V gene, CDR1 is KGHDR and CDR2 is SFDVKD. V gave up 1 base and J gave up 2 bases, with 13 bases separating them. CDR3 protein: CATSDLFRGRNTEAFF. Written as DNA, the CDR3 is TGTGCCACCAGTGATTTATTCAGGGGCCGAAACACTGAAGCTTTCTTT.

This clonotype was found many times. The library was built for alpha chains, so this beta chain is an off-target read and its size means little. V usage is TRBV15 and J usage is TRBJ2-5; D is perhaps TRBD1 (6 bases). Germline assignment: CDR1 LNHNV and CDR2 YYDKDF (reference sequence). Trimming stripped 2 bases from V and 5 bases from J, with 9 bases between. CDR3 length: 13 residues. Written as DNA, the CDR3 is TGTGCCACCAGCAGACAGGGGCGGGAGACCCAGTACTTC. Residues: CATSRQGRETQYF.

This clonotype was seen ten or more times. Because this beta chain is a stray read in a library intended to capture alpha chains, its abundance should not be given much weight. This chain joins TRBV4-1 and TRBJ2-1, with 10 bases lining up with TRBD1. The germline V gene encodes CDR1 MGHRA and CDR2 YSYEKL. The CDR3 has 16 residues. V lost 0 bases and J lost 9; bases outside the gene matches: 8. For the CDR3, the DNA is TGCGCCAGCAGCCAAGATCCGAGACAGGGGGCAGGTGAGCAGTTCTTC. It encodes CASSQDPRQGAGEQFF.